This T cell receptor (beta chain) came from a study of cytomegalovirus exposure and HLA in healthy donors. Study findings and constraints: Rarity characterized most TCR sequences, yet some public TCRs appeared in many donors.

Healthy bone marrow donors made up the donor group. The primer mix had 60 Vbeta and 13 Jbeta primers. Sequenced by immunoSEQ multiplex PCR; TCRdb stores in-frame clones only, minus some. The sample lists 200,000 or so clones, approximately 84% occurring once. As for this clone: What it recognizes is unknown.

Germline V gene data show CDR1 as MRHNA and CDR2 as SNTAGT. The trim removed 6 bases at V and 5 bases at J, leaving 8 bases unmatched. CDR3 length: 14 residues. Sequences were obtained from PBMCs. This chain joins TRBV6-4 and TRBJ1-2, with 8 bases matching TRBD1. The origin of this receptor is a boy aged 5-17 years in good health and CMV-seronegative. Written as DNA, the CDR3 is TGTGCCAGCAGCGCCACAGGGGGGGCTTATGGCTACACCTTC. Translating it yields CASSATGGAYGYTF.